This TCR beta chain is drawn from a study of T cells in Graves' hyperthyroidism and ophthalmopathy. Amplification of TCR beta CDR3 regions used RNA as the template. During a first-round RT-PCR of the TCR CDR3, the HTBI primer set was used. TCRdb independently ran MiXCR on the multiplex PCR reads; one entry per CDR3 protein. Among 380,000 or so distinct CDR3 sequences listed, roughly 19% were seen once. Investigators excluded patients with uncontrolled infection, other autoimmune disease, pregnancy or lactation. The authors took PBMCs from 10 ml fresh peripheral blood. Germline V gene data show CDR1 as MGHRA and CDR2 as YSYEKL. The CDR3 is 15 amino acids. The V gene lost 0 bases and the J gene lost 4 bases, with 12 bases spanning the gap. This clonotype was detected a few times.

The source of this sequence is a woman between 18 and 29 years old with Graves' hyperthyroidism. This rearrangement joins TRBV4-1 to TRBJ1-1; tentatively, D is TRBD1 (6 bases). The sequenced sample consisted of blood. CDR3 residues: CASSQDRQVGTEAFF. CDR3 sequence (DNA): TGCGCCAGCAGCCAAGACCGACAGGTTGGCACTGAAGCTTTCTTT.